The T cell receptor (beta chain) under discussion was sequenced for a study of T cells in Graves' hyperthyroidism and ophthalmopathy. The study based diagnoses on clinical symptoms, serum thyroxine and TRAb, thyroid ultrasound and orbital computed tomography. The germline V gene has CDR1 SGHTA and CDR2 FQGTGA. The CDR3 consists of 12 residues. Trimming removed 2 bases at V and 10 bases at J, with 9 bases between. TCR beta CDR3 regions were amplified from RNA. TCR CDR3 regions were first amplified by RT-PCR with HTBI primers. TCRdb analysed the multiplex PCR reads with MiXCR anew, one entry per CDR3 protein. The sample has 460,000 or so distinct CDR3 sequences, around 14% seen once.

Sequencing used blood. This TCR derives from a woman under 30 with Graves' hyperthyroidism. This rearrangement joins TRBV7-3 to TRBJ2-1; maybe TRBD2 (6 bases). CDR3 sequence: CASSLGTPEQFF. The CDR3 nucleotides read TGTGCCAGCAGCTTAGGGACTCCCGAGCAGTTCTTC. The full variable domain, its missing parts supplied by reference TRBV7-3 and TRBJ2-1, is GAGVSQTPSNKVTEKGKYVELRCDPISGHTALYWYRQSLGQGPEFLIYFQGTGAADDSGLPNDRFFAVRPEGSVSTLKIQRTERGDSAVYLCASSLGTPEQFFGPGTRLTVL.